Detailed here is one T cell receptor beta chain. The antigen is not known. The entry originates in a study of T-cell memory formation after mild COVID-19. Whole-study results and caveats: Within pre-infection memory, some responding clones were found, suggesting cross-reactive memory joined.

Libraries for TCRalpha and TCRbeta carried sample barcodes and unique molecular identifiers via 5'RACE. A single record per CDR3 protein comes from TCRdb applying MiXCR to the 5' RACE reads. The table includes a few hundred thousand distinct CDR3 sequences, approximately 30% detected once. Trimming left V 0 bases short and J 4 bases short, with 15 bases between. The CDR3 spans 17 residues. Looked up from germline, CDR1 is SGHAT and CDR2 is FQNNGV. The material sequenced was PBMCs or a T cell subset sorted from them (not recorded which). The origin of this receptor is an adult woman who had mild COVID-19 (a few samples of this study predate the infection). Cell type and time point are not known. The chain is built from TRBV11-2 and TRBJ2-2; D not certain. The CDR3 loop reads CASSLDSTDLRTGELFF. For the CDR3, the DNA is TGTGCCAGCAGCTTAGATAGCACAGACCTCCGCACCGGGGAGCTGTTTTTT.